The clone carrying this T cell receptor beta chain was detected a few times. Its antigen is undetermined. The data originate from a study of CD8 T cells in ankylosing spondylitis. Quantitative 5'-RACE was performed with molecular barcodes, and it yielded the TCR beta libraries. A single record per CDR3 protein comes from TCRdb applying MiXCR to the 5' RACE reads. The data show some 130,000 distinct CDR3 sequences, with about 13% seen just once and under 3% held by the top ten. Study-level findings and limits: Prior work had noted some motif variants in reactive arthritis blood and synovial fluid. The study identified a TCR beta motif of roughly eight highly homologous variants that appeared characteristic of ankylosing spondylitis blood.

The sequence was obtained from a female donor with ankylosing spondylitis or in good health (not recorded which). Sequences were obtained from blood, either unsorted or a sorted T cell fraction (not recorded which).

CDR3 DNA sequence: TGCAGTGCTCCTAGACAGGCACATCAGCCCCAGCATTTT. This sequence encodes CSAPRQAHQPQHF. J is TRBJ1-5 and V is TRBV20-1, with a tentative D call TRBD1 (6 bases). The CDR3 has 13 residues. Between the trimmed V and J ends, which lost 5 bases and 5 bases, there was a span of 13 bases. Germline CDR1 reads DFQATT; CDR2 reads SNEGSKA (reference sequence).